The 15 T cell receptor beta chains below all came from one sample that was sequenced in a study of shared clonotypes between healthy human individuals. The method was immunoSEQ multiplex PCR; TCRdb's version includes in-frame clones alone and lacks a portion of them. The sample records roughly 1 million clones, around 78% being singletons. The sequencing input was memory CD4+ T cells from PBMCs. The subset: CD45RA-negative fraction. The receptor set was obtained from a young man in good health. Some clones in this sample may be carry-over from other donors' samples.

The V call is TRBV27, the J call TRBJ2-6; D uncertain. V lost 4 bases and J 4 bases, leaving 8 bases between the germline ends. The CDR3 runs to 14 residues. Per the germline V gene, CDR1 is MNHEY and CDR2 is SMNVEV (reference sequence). CDR3 protein: CASSSEQGANVLTF. DNA of the CDR3: TGTGCCAGCAGTTCGGAACAGGGGGCCAACGTCCTGACTTTC. The full variable domain, completed using reference TRBV27 and TRBJ2-6, is EAQVTQNPRYLITVTGKKLTVTCSQNMNHEYMSWYRQDPGLGLRQIYYSMNVEVTDKGDVPEGYKVSRKEKRNFPLILESPSPNQTSLYFCASSSEQGANVLTFGAGSRLTVL.

The V and J genes are TRBV5-8 and TRBJ2-1; 7 bases line up with TRBD2. After removal of 4 bases from V and 5 bases from J, the junction contained 6 bases not matched to a gene. The CDR3 totals 14 residues. Germline-derived CDR1 and CDR2 are SGHTS and YDEGEE. CDR3 protein: CASSPVAGDNEQFF. The CDR3 region has the DNA TGTGCCAGCAGCCCCGTGGCGGGGGACAATGAGCAGTTCTTC.

With regard to this clone: Mismatch with germline at one junction end may stem from a read error. The CDR3: CASSLPLLAGGPNF. In DNA, the CDR3 is TGTGCCAGCAGCTTACCCTTGCTAGCGGGAGGGCCTAACTTC. The chain joins TRBV11-2 to TRBJ2-5; TRBD2 matches 12 bases. The germline CDR1 and CDR2 sequences are SGHAT and FQNNGV. The CDR3 covers 14 residues.

The J gene is TRBJ2-1, the V gene TRBV2; TRBD2 matches 9 bases. J lost 7 bases, V lost 6 bases, and 7 bases had no gene match. CDR1 SNHLY and CDR2 FYNNEI come from the germline V gene. The CDR3 runs 14 residues. CDR3 residues: CASRGTSLRNEQFF. The DNA for the CDR3 is TGTGCCAGCAGGGGGACTAGCTTACGGAATGAGCAGTTCTTC.

The chain combines TRBV5-4 with TRBJ1-3; D gene ambiguous. Germline CDR1 is SGHNT and CDR2 is YYREEE (reference sequence). The CDR3 extends over 14 amino acids. The V and J ends lost 4 bases and 0 bases respectively, with 8 bases between them. CDR3 DNA sequence: TGTGCCAGCAGCGTGAGTACCTCTGGAAACACCATATATTTT. Translated: CASSVSTSGNTIYF.

This chain joins TRBV2 and TRBJ2-7; TRBD2 might be the D (6 bases). V lost 4 bases to trimming and J lost 3 bases, with 28 bases between them. The CDR3 runs to 19 residues. Germline V gene lookup returns CDR1 SNHLY and CDR2 FYNNEI. The CDR3 DNA reads as TGTGCCAGCAGTGTTGGATTTGCGGGGAGCGGCAGCAGCTTCTACGAGCAGTACTTC. Protein product: CASSVGFAGSGSSFYEQYF.

This clone was observed a handful of times. The chain joins TRBV7-2 to TRBJ2-4; D not certain. V was cut by 1 base and J by 2 bases, with 6 bases left in between. In germline, CDR1 is SGHTA, CDR2 FQGNSA. This CDR3 region has 14 residues. The CDR3 loop is CASSLGGTKNIQYF. CDR3 sequence (DNA): TGTGCCAGCAGCTTAGGGGGTACCAAAAACATTCAGTACTTC.

In its sample, this clone was seen a few times. The V gene is TRBV5-1, the J gene TRBJ2-5; D possibly corresponds to TRBD1 (6 bases). V shed 4 bases and J shed 3 bases, with 13 bases lying between them. The germline CDR1 and CDR2 sequences are SGHRS and YFSETQ. This CDR3 has 14 amino acids. CDR3 amino acids: CASSPQGRKETQYF. DNA of the CDR3: TGCGCCAGCAGCCCACAGGGAAGGAAAGAGACCCAGTACTTC.

The chain combines TRBV5-5 with TRBJ2-3; D gene unclear. CDR3 length: 15 residues. Germline V gene data show CDR1 as SGHKS and CDR2 as YYEKEE (reference sequence). The V end was cut by 2 bases, the J end by 2 bases, with 12 bases between. CDR3 sequence: CASSFRHSPTDTQYF. The CDR3 DNA reads TGTGCCAGCAGCTTTCGTCACAGCCCCACAGATACGCAGTATTTT.

This clone was seen a handful of times. This sequence joins TRBV6-6 and TRBJ2-7; D is unclear. CDR3 length: 15 residues. Germline CDR1 MNHNY, CDR2 SVGAGI (reference sequence). V was trimmed by 6 bases and J by 9 bases, leaving 24 bases between them. As DNA, the CDR3 is TGTGCCAGCAGCCCCTCTACCCTAACCGCACTTTGGCAGTACTTC. This gives the protein CASSPSTLTALWQYF.

V usage is TRBV9 and J usage is TRBJ1-2; possibly TRBD1 for D (5 bases). This CDR3 region has 13 residues. Germline CDR1 is SGDLS and CDR2 is YYNGEE. Deletions cut 4 bases from V and 6 bases from J, with 13 bases between. CDR3: CASSPRLGDGYTF. The CDR3 DNA sequence: TGTGCCAGCAGCCCCCGCCTGGGGGATGGCTACACCTTC. The full variable domain, its missing parts supplied by reference TRBV9 and TRBJ1-2, is DSGVTQTPKHLITATGQRVTLRCSPRSGDLSVYWYQQSLDQGLQFLIQYYNGEERAKGNILERFSAQQFPDLHSELNLSSLELGDSALYFCASSPRLGDGYTFGSGTRLTVV.

The chain is built from TRBV7-9 and TRBJ2-1, with a tentative D call TRBD2 (5 bases). The CDR3 extends over 12 amino acids. Trimming cost V 0 bases and J 15 bases, with 12 bases left between them. The germline gives CDR1 SEHNR, CDR2 FQNEAQ (reference sequence). The CDR3: CASSLAPGMSFF. The DNA for the CDR3 is TGTGCCAGCAGCTTAGCGCCCGGGATGTCGTTCTTC.

This rearrangement joins TRBV11-1 to TRBJ2-1, with a weak D call TRBD2 (5 bases). The germline V gene encodes CDR1 SGHAT and CDR2 FQDESV (reference sequence). CDR3 length: 14 residues. V dropped 3 bases and J dropped 5 bases, with 11 bases sitting between them. The CDR3 DNA follows: TGTGCCAGCAGCTTCGGGATTTTCAACAATGAGCAGTTCTTC. The encoded protein is CASSFGIFNNEQFF.

The chain couples TRBV5-4 to TRBJ2-7; 10 bases agree with TRBD1. The germline gives CDR1 SGHNT, CDR2 YYREEE (reference sequence). The J segment lost 3 bases and the V segment lost 4 bases, leaving 4 bases of the junction unmatched. The CDR3 covers 14 residues. CDR3 protein: CASSQGQGLYEQYF. The DNA for the CDR3 is TGTGCCAGCAGCCAGGGACAGGGGCTCTACGAGCAGTACTTC.

The V and J genes are TRBV19 and TRBJ1-5; the D is unclear. The CDR3 sequence is 16 residues long. Trimming took off 6 bases at V and 0 bases at J, with 15 bases between the two ends. Germline assignment: CDR1 LNHDA and CDR2 SQIVND (reference sequence). CDR3 bases: TGTGCCAGTAGCCCCGACCAGTGGGATAGCAATCAGCCCCAGCATTTT. This translates into CASSPDQWDSNQPQHF.